This T cell receptor beta chain was identified in a study of immune cell composition in non-small cell lung cancer. Study summary: Most cases were lung adenocarcinoma or squamous cell carcinoma.

The method was immunoSEQ multiplex PCR; TCRdb's version includes in-frame clones alone and lacks a portion of them. The sample has 8,500 to 9,500 clones, approximately 80% seen once. Points on this clone: Its antigen is unknown.

Notes on the study in general: Squamous carcinomas (approximately 75%) more often had tumour-associated clones >0.5% than adenocarcinomas (around 33%). Dominant in vivo tumour-associated clones were not shown to share tumour-reactive sequences.

The germline V gene has CDR1 SEHNR and CDR2 FQNEAQ (reference sequence). CDR3 length: 16 residues. V was cut by 1 base and J by 2 bases, with 14 bases left in between. Normal lung sampling was at least 3 cm from the tumour, as distant as possible. DNA was extracted from unsorted cell suspensions stored frozen. This sequence joins TRBV7-9 and TRBJ1-2; maybe TRBD1 (5 bases). The receptor was derived from a human donor with non-small cell lung cancer. The sequenced material came from non-adjacent lung tissue. The CDR3: CASSLGRKGSNYGYTF. CDR3 coding DNA: TGTGCCAGCAGCTTAGGACGAAAGGGGTCAAACTATGGCTACACCTTC.